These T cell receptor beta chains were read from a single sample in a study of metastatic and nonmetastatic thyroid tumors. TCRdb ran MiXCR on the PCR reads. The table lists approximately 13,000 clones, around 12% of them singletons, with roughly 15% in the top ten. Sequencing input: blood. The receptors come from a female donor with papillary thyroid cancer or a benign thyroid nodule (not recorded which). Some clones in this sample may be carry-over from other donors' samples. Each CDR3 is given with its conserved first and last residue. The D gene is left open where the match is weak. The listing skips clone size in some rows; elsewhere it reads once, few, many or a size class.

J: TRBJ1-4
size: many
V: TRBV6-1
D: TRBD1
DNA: TGTGCCAGCAGGATCAGGGGGCGGGCTAATGAAAAACTGTTTTTT
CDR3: CASRIRGRANEKLFF

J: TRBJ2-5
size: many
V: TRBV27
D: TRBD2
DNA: TGTGCCAGCCGACCGGCGGGGGGAATTCGGGAGACCCAGTACTTC
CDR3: CASRPAGGIRETQYF

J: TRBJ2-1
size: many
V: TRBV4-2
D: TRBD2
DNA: TGTGCCAGCAGCGCACCCGTAGCGGGCAAAAACAATGAGCAGTTCTTC
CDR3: CASSAPVAGKNNEQFF

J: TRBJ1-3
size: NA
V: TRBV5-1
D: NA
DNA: TGCGCCAGCAGTTCTACGACATCTGGAAACACCATATATTTT
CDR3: CASSSTTSGNTIYF

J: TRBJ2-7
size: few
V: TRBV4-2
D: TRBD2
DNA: TGTGCCAGCAGCCAAGGTACCGGGGGGGCCTACGAGCAGTACTTC
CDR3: CASSQGTGGAYEQYF

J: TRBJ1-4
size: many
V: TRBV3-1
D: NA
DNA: TGTGCCAGCAGCCGGGGGGCGGGTGAAAAACTGTTTTTT
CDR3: CASSRGAGEKLFF

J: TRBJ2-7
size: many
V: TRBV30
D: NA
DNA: TGTGCCTGGAGTAGTAAGAGGTACGGTACTCTGTCTCGCTACGAGCAGTACTTC
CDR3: CAWSSKRYGTLSRYEQYF

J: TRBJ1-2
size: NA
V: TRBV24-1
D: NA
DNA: TGTGCCACCAGTGCCCCAATTGCAGGGAGCGATGGCTACACCTTC
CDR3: CATSAPIAGSDGYTF

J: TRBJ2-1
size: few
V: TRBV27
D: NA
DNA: TGTGCCAGCAGTTTTCAGCGGGCATACAATGAGCAGTTCTTC
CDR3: CASSFQRAYNEQFF

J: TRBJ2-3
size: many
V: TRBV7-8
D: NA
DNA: TGTGCCAGCAGCTTAGTGGATCCTTCCATAGATACGCAGTATTTT
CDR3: CASSLVDPSIDTQYF

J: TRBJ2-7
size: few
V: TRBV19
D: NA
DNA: TGTGCCAGTAGTATTGGGGGAGTTATGGACGAGCAGTACTTC
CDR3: CASSIGGVMDEQYF

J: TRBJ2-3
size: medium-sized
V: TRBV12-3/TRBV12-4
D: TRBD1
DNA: TGTGCCAGCAGTTTCGGACAGGGGGCTGTAGATACGCAGTATTTT
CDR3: CASSFGQGAVDTQYF

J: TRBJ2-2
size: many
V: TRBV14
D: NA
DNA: TGTGCCAGCAGCCGAGTGTACACCGGGGAGCTGTTTTTT
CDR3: CASSRVYTGELFF

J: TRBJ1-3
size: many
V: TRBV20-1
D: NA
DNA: TGCAGTGCTAGGGACTACAGGGCCAGTGGAAACACCATATATTTT
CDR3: CSARDYRASGNTIYF

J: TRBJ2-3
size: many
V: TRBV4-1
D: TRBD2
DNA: TGCGCCAGCAGCCAAGGGCTAGCGGCCCCAGATACGCAGTATTTT
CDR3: CASSQGLAAPDTQYF

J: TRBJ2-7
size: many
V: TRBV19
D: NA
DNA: TGTGCCAGTAGTATGAAGACAGAATACGAGCAGTACTTC
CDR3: CASSMKTEYEQYF

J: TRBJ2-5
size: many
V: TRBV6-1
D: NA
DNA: TGTGCCAGCATCAAAGTTGAGGGGAGAGAGACCCAGTACTTC
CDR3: CASIKVEGRETQYF

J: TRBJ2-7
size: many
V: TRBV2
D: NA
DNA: TGTGCCAGCAGTGAGTTTCTGTACGAGCAGTACTTC
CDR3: CASSEFLYEQYF

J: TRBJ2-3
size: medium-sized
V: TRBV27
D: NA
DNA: TGTGCCAGCAGTTTACTAGCGAGCACAGATACGCAGTATTTT
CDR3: CASSLLASTDTQYF

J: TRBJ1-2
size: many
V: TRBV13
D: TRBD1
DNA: TGTGCCAGCAGCTTCCCCCAAACAGGGGGAACTTATACTGGGTATGGCTACACCTTC
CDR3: CASSFPQTGGTYTGYGYTF

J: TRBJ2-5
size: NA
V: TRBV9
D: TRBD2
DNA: TGTGCCAGCAGCGTAGGGGGCAGCGGGAGGGGCGAGTCCCAGTACTTC
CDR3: CASSVGGSGRGESQYF

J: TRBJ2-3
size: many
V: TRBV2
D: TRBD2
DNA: TGTGCCAGCAAGGTCGAGCGGGGGTTAGGAACAGATACGCAGTATTTT
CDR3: CASKVERGLGTDTQYF

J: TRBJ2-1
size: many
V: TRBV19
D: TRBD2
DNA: TGTGCCAGTTCAGCGGGGGGGTATTGGGATGAGCAGTTCTTC
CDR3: CASSAGGYWDEQFF

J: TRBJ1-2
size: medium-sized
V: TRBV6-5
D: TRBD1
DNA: TGTGCCAGCAGTTACACCAAGGGGGCGCGGGGCACCTTC
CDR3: CASSYTKGARGTF

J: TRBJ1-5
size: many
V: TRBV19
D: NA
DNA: TGTGCCAGTAGTAGCTGGGAGGGGGGTTTTCAGCCCCAGCATTTT
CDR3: CASSSWEGGFQPQHF

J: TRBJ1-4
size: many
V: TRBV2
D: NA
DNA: TGTGCCAGCAGTGACAGGACAACTAATGAAAAACTGTTTTTT
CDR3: CASSDRTTNEKLFF

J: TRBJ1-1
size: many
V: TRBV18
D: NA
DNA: TGTGCCAGCTCACCGACAGGTTCAGCTGAAGCTTTCTTT
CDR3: CASSPTGSAEAFF

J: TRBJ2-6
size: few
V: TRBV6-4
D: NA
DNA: TGTTCCATCACTACTGTGGGGTCCAACGTCCTGACTTTC
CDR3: CSITTVGSNVLTF

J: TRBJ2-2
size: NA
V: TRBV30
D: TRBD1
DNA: TGTGCCTGGGGGACAGGGGGTACCGGGGAGCTGTTTTTT
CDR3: CAWGTGGTGELFF

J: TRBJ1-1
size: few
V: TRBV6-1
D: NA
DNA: TGTGCCAGCAGTCTTCGGGGAGGGGGCACTGAAGCTTTCTTT
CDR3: CASSLRGGGTEAFF

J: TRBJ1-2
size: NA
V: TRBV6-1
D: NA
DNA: TGTGCAAGCAGTGAAGAGCCAATTGATCTAGGGGGAACCTATGGCTACACCTTC
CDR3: CASSEEPIDLGGTYGYTF

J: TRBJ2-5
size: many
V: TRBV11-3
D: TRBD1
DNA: TGTGCCAGCAGCCCTGGGGGGACAGGGCCAGAGACCCAGTACTTC
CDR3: CASSPGGTGPETQYF

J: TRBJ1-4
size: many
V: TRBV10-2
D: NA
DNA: TGCGCCAGCAGTGTGCGGGAGAGAGAAAACGAAAAACTGTTTTTT
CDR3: CASSVRERENEKLFF

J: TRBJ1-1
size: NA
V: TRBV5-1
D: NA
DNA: TGCGCCAGCAGCTTGGGCTCCTGGAACACTGAAGCTTTCTTC
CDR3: CASSLGSWNTEAFF

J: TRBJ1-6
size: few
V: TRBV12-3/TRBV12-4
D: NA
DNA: TGTGCCAGTAGTGCAGGTGCCTATAATTCACCCCTCCACTTT
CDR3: CASSAGAYNSPLHF

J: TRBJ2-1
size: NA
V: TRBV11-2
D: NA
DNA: TGTGCCAGCAGCTTATTTATGCTGGTCAATGAGCAGTTCTTC
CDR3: CASSLFMLVNEQFF

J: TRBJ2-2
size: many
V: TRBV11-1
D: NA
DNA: TGTGCCAGCAGCTTAGCGCGAGGGTTAATGACCGGGGAGCTGTTTTTT
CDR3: CASSLARGLMTGELFF

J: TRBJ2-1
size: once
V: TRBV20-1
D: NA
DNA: TGCAGTGCTAGTTGGAGAATGGCCAATGAGCAGTTCTTC
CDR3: CSASWRMANEQFF

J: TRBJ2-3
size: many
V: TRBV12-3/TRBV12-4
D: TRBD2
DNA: TGTGCCAGCAGCTTCTTTAGCGGGGGAGGAGATACGCAGTATTTT
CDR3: CASSFFSGGGDTQYF

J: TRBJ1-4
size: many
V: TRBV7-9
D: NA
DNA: TGTGCCAGCAGCTTAGGACGGACAGAGAATGAAAAACTGTTTTTT
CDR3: CASSLGRTENEKLFF

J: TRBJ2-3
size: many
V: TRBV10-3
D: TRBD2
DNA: TGTGCCATCAGTGATGCGGGAGTGGGTACAGATACGCAGTATTTT
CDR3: CAISDAGVGTDTQYF

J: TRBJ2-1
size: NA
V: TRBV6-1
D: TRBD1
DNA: TGTGCCAGCAGTGAGGCAGGGGGCATCGGGGGAAATGAGCATTTCTTC
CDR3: CASSEAGGIGGNEHFF

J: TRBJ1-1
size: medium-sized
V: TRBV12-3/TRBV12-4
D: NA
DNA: TGTGCCAGCAGTTCTGGACAAGCTGAAGCTTTCTTT
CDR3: CASSSGQAEAFF

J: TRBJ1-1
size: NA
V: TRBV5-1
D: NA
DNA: TGCGCCAGCAGCTTGGGTACTGGGCAGAGCGCTGAAGCTTTCTTT
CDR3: CASSLGTGQSAEAFF

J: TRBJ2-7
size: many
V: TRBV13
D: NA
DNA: TGTGCCAGCAGCTTAGACTCGGACGAGCAGTACTTC
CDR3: CASSLDSDEQYF

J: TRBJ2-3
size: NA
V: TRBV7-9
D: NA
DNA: TGTGCCAGCAGCTTAGGGGCCGATACGCAGTATTTT
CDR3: CASSLGADTQYF

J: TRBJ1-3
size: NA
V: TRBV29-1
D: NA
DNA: TGCAGCGTGGGCTTGGCACCTGGAAACACCATATATTTT
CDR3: CSVGLAPGNTIYF

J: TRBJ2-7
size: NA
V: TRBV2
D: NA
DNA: TGTGCCAGTTCCCAGGGGTGGCCCTACGAGCAGTACTTC
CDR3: CASSQGWPYEQYF

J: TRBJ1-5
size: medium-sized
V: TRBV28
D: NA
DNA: TGTGCCAGCAGTGTGCCAGGGGGCAATCAGCCCCAGCATTTT
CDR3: CASSVPGGNQPQHF

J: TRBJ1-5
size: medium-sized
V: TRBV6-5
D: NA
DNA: TGTGCCAGCAGTTACTCGTCAAGCAGGGCTCAGCCCCAGCATTTT
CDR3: CASSYSSSRAQPQHF

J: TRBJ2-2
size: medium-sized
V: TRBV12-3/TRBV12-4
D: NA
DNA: TGTGCCAGCAGTTTACAGAACACCGGGGAGCTGTTTTTT
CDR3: CASSLQNTGELFF

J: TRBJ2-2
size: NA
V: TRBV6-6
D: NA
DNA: TGTGCCAGCAGTTATGCAGACACCGGGGAGCTGTTTTTT
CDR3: CASSYADTGELFF

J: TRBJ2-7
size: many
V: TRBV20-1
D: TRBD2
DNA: TGCAGTGCTAACCAGCGGGAGCCCTACGAGCAGTACTTC
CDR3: CSANQREPYEQYF

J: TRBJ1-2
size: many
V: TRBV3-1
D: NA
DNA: TGTGCCAGCAGCCAAGTAGGCTATGGCTACACCTTC
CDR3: CASSQVGYGYTF

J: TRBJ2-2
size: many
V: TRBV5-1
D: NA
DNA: TGCGCCAGCAGCCAATGGAGCGGGGAGCTGTTTTTT
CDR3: CASSQWSGELFF

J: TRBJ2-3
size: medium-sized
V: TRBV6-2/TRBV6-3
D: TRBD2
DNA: TGTGCCAGCACCTTACCCGTAGCGGGAGGGCCCGCCACAGATACGCAGTATTTT
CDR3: CASTLPVAGGPATDTQYF

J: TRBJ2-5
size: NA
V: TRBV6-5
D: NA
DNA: TGTGCCAGCAGTTACGAACACAAAGAGGAGACCCAGTACTTC
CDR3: CASSYEHKEETQYF

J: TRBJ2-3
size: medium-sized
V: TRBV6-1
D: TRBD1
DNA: TGTGCCAGCAGTGTAGGGGGCGTGAGCACAGATACGCAGTATTTT
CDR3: CASSVGGVSTDTQYF